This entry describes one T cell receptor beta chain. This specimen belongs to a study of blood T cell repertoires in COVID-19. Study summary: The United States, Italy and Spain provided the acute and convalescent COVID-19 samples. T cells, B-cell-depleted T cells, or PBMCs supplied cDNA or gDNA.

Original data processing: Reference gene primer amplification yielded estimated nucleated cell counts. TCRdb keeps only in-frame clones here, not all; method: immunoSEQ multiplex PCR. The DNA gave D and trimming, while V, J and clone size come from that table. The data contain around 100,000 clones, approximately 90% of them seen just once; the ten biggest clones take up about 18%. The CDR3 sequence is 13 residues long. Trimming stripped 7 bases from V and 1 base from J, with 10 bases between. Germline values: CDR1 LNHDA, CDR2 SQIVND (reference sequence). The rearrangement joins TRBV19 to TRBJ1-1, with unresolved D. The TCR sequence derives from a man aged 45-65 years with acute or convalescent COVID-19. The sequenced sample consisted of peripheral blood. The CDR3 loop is CASTQYRNTEAFF. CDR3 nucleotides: TGTGCCAGTACCCAGTACAGGAACACTGAAGCTTTCTTT.